The clone carrying this T cell receptor beta chain appeared a few times. This sample was taken from a study of blood T cells in healthy people across ages. Peripheral blood samples of roughly 9.8 milliliters were drawn from each donor. For the second PCR, which ran for about 6 to 12 cycles, a sample-barcoded 5' primer and a J-beta primer mix were used. Carrying 12 random nucleotides, a template-switch adaptor labeled each individual cDNA molecule. At least 2.5 million CDR3-containing paired-end reads were obtained per sample. Via MiXCR, TCRdb re-called the 5' RACE reads, giving one row per CDR3 protein. The sample consists of around 1,800,000 distinct CDR3 sequences, 35% to 50% of them appearing once. Between the trimmed V and J ends, which lost 8 bases and 5 bases, there was a span of 9 bases. Germline V gene lookup returns CDR1 MNHEY and CDR2 SVGAGI. CDR3 length equals 11 residues.

Sample: blood. The V and J genes are TRBV6-5 and TRBJ1-2; D remains ambiguous. The sequence derives from a human donor in good health. CDR3 coding DNA: TGTGCCAGCGGAAGACAATATGGCTACACCTTC. Translated, it gives CASGRQYGYTF.